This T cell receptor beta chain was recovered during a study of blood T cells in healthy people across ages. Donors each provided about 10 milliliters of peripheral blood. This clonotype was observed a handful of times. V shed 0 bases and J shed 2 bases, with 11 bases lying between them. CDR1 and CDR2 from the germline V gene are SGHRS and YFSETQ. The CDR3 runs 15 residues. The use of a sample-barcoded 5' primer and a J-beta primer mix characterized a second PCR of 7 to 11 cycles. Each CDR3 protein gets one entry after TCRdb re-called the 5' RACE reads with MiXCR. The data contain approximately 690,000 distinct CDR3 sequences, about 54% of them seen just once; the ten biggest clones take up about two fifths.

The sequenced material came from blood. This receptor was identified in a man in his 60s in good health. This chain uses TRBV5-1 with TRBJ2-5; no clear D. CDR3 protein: CASSLEGQEQETQYF. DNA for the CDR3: TGCGCCAGCAGCTTGGAAGGGCAGGAACAAGAGACCCAGTACTTC.